This TCR beta chain was retrieved from a study of blood T cell repertoires in COVID-19. Study-wide context: The United States, Italy and Spain supplied acute and convalescent COVID-19 samples.

This clone was detected only a few times. The protocol was immunoSEQ multiplex PCR, while the TCRdb copy is restricted to in-frame clones and leaves out a portion. Counted here are 200,000 or so clones, roughly four fifths occurring once; the ten biggest clones make up around 6.1%. There are 12 residues in the CDR3. The germline gives CDR1 SEHNR, CDR2 FQNEAQ (reference sequence). V lost 5 bases to trimming and J lost 4 bases, with 7 bases between them. The chain joins TRBV7-9 to TRBJ2-3; D is uncertain. What was sequenced was peripheral blood. The clonotype comes from a woman between 35 and 50 years old with acute or convalescent COVID-19. CDR3 bases: TGTGCCAGCAGCCAGGTGGCAGATACGCAGTATTTT. It yields the protein CASSQVADTQYF.